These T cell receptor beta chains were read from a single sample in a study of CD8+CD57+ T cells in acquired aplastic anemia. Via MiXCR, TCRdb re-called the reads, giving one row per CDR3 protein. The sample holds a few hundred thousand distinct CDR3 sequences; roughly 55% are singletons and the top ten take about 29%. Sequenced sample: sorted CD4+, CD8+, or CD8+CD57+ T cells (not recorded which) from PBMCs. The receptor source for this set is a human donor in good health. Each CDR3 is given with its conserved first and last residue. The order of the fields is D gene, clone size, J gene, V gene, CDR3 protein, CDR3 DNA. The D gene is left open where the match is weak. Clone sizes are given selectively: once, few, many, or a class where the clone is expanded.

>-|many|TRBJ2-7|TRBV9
CASSPASRVYEQYF
TGTGCCAGCAGCCCAGCATCTAGGGTCTACGAGCAGTACTTC
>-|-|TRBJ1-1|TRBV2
CASSDGGVAFF
TGTGCCAGCAGTGACGGAGGGGTGGCTTTCTTT
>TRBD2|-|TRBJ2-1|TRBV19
CASSPKLAGGPSNEQFF
TGTGCCAGTAGCCCTAAACTAGCGGGAGGGCCCTCTAATGAGCAGTTCTTC
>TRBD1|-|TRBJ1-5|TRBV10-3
CATGQGESQPQHF
TGTGCCACTGGACAGGGAGAGAGCCAGCCCCAGCACTTT
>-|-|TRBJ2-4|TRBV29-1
CSAFRADIQYF
TGCAGCGCTTTCCGGGCGGACATTCAGTACTTC
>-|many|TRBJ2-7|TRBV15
CATSGLGLQYF
TGTGCCACCAGCGGACTTGGGTTGCAGTACTTC
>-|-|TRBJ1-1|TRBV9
CASYDGGSNTEAFF
TGTGCCAGCTATGACGGGGGGTCGAACACTGAAGCTTTCTTT
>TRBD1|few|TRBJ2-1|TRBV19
CASSKQGSSYNEQFF
TGTGCCAGTAGTAAACAGGGGAGCTCCTACAATGAGCAGTTCTTC
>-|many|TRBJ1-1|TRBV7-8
CASSLYSLNTEAFF
TGTGCCAGCAGCTTATACAGTTTGAACACTGAAGCTTTCTTT
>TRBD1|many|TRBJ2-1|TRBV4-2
CASSQWAVGQGVSEQFF
TGTGCCAGCAGCCAATGGGCGGTGGGACAGGGGGTTAGTGAGCAGTTCTTC
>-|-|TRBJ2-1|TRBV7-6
CASSPGAVRGINEQFF
TGTGCCAGCAGCCCGGGGGCGGTTCGGGGGATCAATGAGCAGTTCTTC
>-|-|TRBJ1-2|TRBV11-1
CASRREQGGYTF
TGTGCCAGCAGGAGGGAACAAGGAGGCTACACCTTC
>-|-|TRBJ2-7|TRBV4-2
CASSLGTNHEQYF
TGTGCCAGCAGCCTCGGGACAAACCACGAGCAGTACTTC
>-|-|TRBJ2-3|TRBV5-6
CASSWDGTDTQYF
TGTGCCAGCAGCTGGGACGGTACAGATACGCAGTATTTT